Listed below are T cell receptor beta chains from one sample, sequenced in a study of blood T cell repertoires in COVID-19. Clones were read by immunoSEQ multiplex PCR, and TCRdb kept only the in-frame ones, dropping some. The sample has fewer than 500,000 clones, around 87% seen once. Sequenced material: PBMCs or T cells enriched from blood (not recorded which). Every receptor here comes from a man aged 30-40 years who had recovered from COVID-19. Both conserved end residues are part of each CDR3. A D gene is named only where the DNA matches it firmly. Some rows mark clone size as missing; the rest say once, few, many or name a class of expanded clone.

>TRBV19|-|-|TRBJ1-6
TGTGCCAGTAGTATAGTGGAGGGGAGAAATTCACCCCTCCACTTT
CASSIVEGRNSPLHF
>TRBV25-1|few|-|TRBJ2-7
TGTGCCAGCAGTAACAGCTACGAGCAGTACTTC
CASSNSYEQYF
>TRBV9|-|-|TRBJ1-1
TGTGCCAGCAGCGACTCTCTGAACACTGAAGCTTTCTTT
CASSDSLNTEAFF
>TRBV30|-|-|TRBJ2-7
TGTGCCTGGAGATACCCAACCGGGACTGGATCCTACGAGCAGTACTTC
CAWRYPTGTGSYEQYF
>TRBV19|-|TRBD1|TRBJ2-7
TGTGCCAGTAGCGACTACGGACAGGGGTTATACGAGCAGTACTTC
CASSDYGQGLYEQYF
>TRBV4-2|-|-|TRBJ1-4
TGTGCCAGCAGCCCCAGAACAGGGATAATTGCAACTAATGAAAAACTGTTTTTT
CASSPRTGIIATNEKLFF
>TRBV10-3|once|-|TRBJ1-6
TGTGCCGTAAGCAGGGATAGCTCCTATAATTCACCCCTCCACTTT
CAVSRDSSYNSPLHF
>TRBV20-1|-|TRBD1|TRBJ1-4
TGCAGTGCTAGTACAGGGGCGCAGAAAAAACTGTTTTTT
CSASTGAQKKLFF
>TRBV27|-|-|TRBJ2-1
TGTGCCAGCAGTTTCCGGGGTGGGGTCAATGAGCAGTTCTTC
CASSFRGGVNEQFF
>TRBV19|-|-|TRBJ2-1
TGTGCCAGTAGTATAACAGAACTTAATGAGCAGTTCTTC
CASSITELNEQFF
>TRBV30|-|-|TRBJ1-4
TGTGCCTGGAGTCGGGTCGTAAATGAAAAACTGTTTTTT
CAWSRVVNEKLFF
>TRBV7-2|-|TRBD1|TRBJ1-2
TGTGCCAGCAGCGTCCGACAGGGATATGGTGGCTACACCTTC
CASSVRQGYGGYTF
>TRBV2|-|-|TRBJ1-1
TGTGCCAGCAGTTACTCCACTGAAGCTTTCTTT
CASSYSTEAFF
>TRBV3-1/TRBV3-2|-|TRBD1|TRBJ2-1
TGTGCCAGCAGCTCCAGGGACAGGCGCTACAATGAGCAGTTCTTC
CASSSRDRRYNEQFF
>TRBV6-2/TRBV6-3|-|-|TRBJ1-5
TGTGCCAGCAGTCTACGGGGTTCCGCACGGTCGCCCCAGCATTTT
CASSLRGSARSPQHF
>TRBV5-6|-|TRBD2|TRBJ2-7
TGTGCCAGCGTAGGCCCGATGCGCGGGGGAGAGCAGTACTTC
CASVGPMRGGEQYF
>TRBV30|-|-|TRBJ2-3
TGTGCCTGGACCGGCCGGGACACGCATACGCAGTATTTT
CAWTGRDTHTQYF
>TRBV3-1/TRBV3-2|-|-|TRBJ1-6
TGTGCCAGCAGCCCCTCCCCCCTCAGGTCACCCCTCCACTTT
CASSPSPLRSPLHF
>TRBV4-2|-|TRBD1|TRBJ1-1
TGTGCCAGCAGCCAAGGCTATTCCGGGACAGGGGACACTGAAGCTTTCTTT
CASSQGYSGTGDTEAFF
>TRBV29-1|-|TRBD1|TRBJ2-7
TGCAGCGTTGAAGGGACAGGCCAGAGCTCCTACGAGCAGTACTTC
CSVEGTGQSSYEQYF
>TRBV7-8|-|-|TRBJ1-2
TGTGCCAGCAGCTTACGGACAGAGTATGGCTACACCTTC
CASSLRTEYGYTF
>TRBV27|-|-|TRBJ2-7
TGTGCCAGCAGTTTAGCAGGGCTCAGCGAGCAGTACTTC
CASSLAGLSEQYF
>TRBV12-2|-|-|TRBJ1-5
TGTGCAAGTCGCTTAGTGTCTAACGGGACAGGACAATATAGCAATCAGCCCCAGCATTTT
CASRLVSNGTGQYSNQPQHF
>TRBV4-3|-|-|TRBJ1-5
TGCGCCAGCAGCCAAGAATTCGGGGGGGCATCGCCCCAGCATTTT
CASSQEFGGASPQHF
>TRBV19|-|TRBD1|TRBJ1-2
TGTGCCAGTAGCCCGACAGGGATCTATGGCTACACCTTC
CASSPTGIYGYTF
>TRBV5-6|-|-|TRBJ1-5
TGTGCCAGCAGCCGATGGGGGGGCCAATATGACAATCAGCCCCAGCATTTT
CASSRWGGQYDNQPQHF
>TRBV13|-|TRBD1|TRBJ1-3
TGTGCCAGCAGTACAGGACAGGGCCTCCACTCTTCGTATTTT
CASSTGQGLHSSYF
>TRBV6-2/TRBV6-3|once|-|TRBJ2-3
TGTGCCAGCAGTTACTCGGTGGGCCCCACAGATACGCAGTATTTT
CASSYSVGPTDTQYF
>TRBV14|-|-|TRBJ1-3
TGTGCCAGCAGCCCCCGGACTCTCTCTGGAAACACCATATATTTT
CASSPRTLSGNTIYF
>TRBV12-3/TRBV12-4|-|-|TRBJ2-7
TGTGCCAGCAAAGACACAACCTCCTACGAGCAGTACTTC
CASKDTTSYEQYF
>TRBV2|-|TRBD1|TRBJ2-3
TGTGCCAGTAAGCCGGGACAGGTCACAGATACGCAGTATTTT
CASKPGQVTDTQYF
>TRBV5-4|-|-|TRBJ2-1
TGTGCCAGCAGCTTGTACATCGTCAATGAGCAGTTCTTC
CASSLYIVNEQFF
>TRBV27|-|TRBD1|TRBJ1-6
TGTGCCAGCAGCAGCTCCATAACAGGGGGCGGTTCACCCCTCCACTTT
CASSSSITGGGSPLHF
>TRBV7-6|-|TRBD1|TRBJ1-6
TGTGCCAGCAGCTGGTCAGGGGGCGATAATTCACCCCTCCACTTT
CASSWSGGDNSPLHF
>TRBV6-5|-|-|TRBJ1-2
TGTGCCAGCAGTTCCCCGACGGAGTATGGCTACACCTTC
CASSSPTEYGYTF
>TRBV4-3|-|TRBD2|TRBJ2-3
TGCGCCAGCAGCCAAGTATTGTTTCCGGGAGGGACAGATACGCAGTATTTT
CASSQVLFPGGTDTQYF
>TRBV2|-|TRBD1|TRBJ2-5
TGTGCCAGCAGGGAGACAGGGGACGAGACCCAGTACTTC
CASRETGDETQYF
>TRBV20-1|-|-|TRBJ1-2
TGCAGTGCTAGTGGGACACCCATGTTCTGGTACACCTTC
CSASGTPMFWYTF
>TRBV5-6|-|TRBD1|TRBJ1-2
TGTGCCAGCAGCTTGAGACAGGGGAACTATGGCTACACCTTC
CASSLRQGNYGYTF
>TRBV11-2|-|-|TRBJ1-3
TGTGCCAGCAGCTTAGTCGGCGGATCTGGAAACACCATATATTTT
CASSLVGGSGNTIYF
>TRBV5-1|once|-|TRBJ1-6
TGCGCCAGCAGCTTAACCACGAGCTCCTATAATTCACCCCTCCACTTT
CASSLTTSSYNSPLHF
>TRBV4-2|-|TRBD2|TRBJ2-1
TGTGCCAGCAGCCAAGATGGACTAGCGGGGGACGAGCAGTTCTTC
CASSQDGLAGDEQFF
>TRBV6-4|-|-|TRBJ2-2
TGTGCCAGCAGTGAGAAACTTCCCGGGGAGCTGTTTTTT
CASSEKLPGELFF
>TRBV3-1/TRBV3-2|-|-|TRBJ1-1
TGTGCCAGCAGCCCTCAGAGGCTACAGGGACATGAAGCTTTCTTT
CASSPQRLQGHEAFF
>TRBV11-3|-|TRBD1|TRBJ2-7
TGTGCCAGCAGCGCGCGACAGGGTTTGGTGATAGCTACCGACGTCTACGAGCAGTACTTC
CASSARQGLVIATDVYEQYF
>TRBV30|-|TRBD1|TRBJ1-1
TGTGCCTGGGACAGGGGGCCCTCGGCCACTGAAGCTTTCTTT
CAWDRGPSATEAFF
>TRBV18|-|TRBD1|TRBJ1-5
TGTGCCAGCTCACAGGGGGCAAACGAGCAGCCCCAGCATTTT
CASSQGANEQPQHF
>TRBV5-1|-|TRBD1|TRBJ2-2
TGCGCCAGCAGCCCCGGGACAGACCCACGAGGCACCGGGGAGCTGTTTTTT
CASSPGTDPRGTGELFF
>TRBV27|-|TRBD1|TRBJ1-2
TGTGCCAGCAGTCTCGGGACAGGGGTGTTAAGCGGCTACACCTTC
CASSLGTGVLSGYTF
>TRBV12-5|-|TRBD1|TRBJ1-1
TGTGCTAGTGGTTCCGCCGACAGGGGAAAGAGACCGAACACTGAAGCTTTCTTT
CASGSADRGKRPNTEAFF
>TRBV5-6|-|-|TRBJ2-5
TGTGCCAGCAGCGTTGGGACATTTCAAGAGACCCAGTACTTC
CASSVGTFQETQYF